The 9 T cell receptor beta chains reported below all come from one sample, sequenced in a study of shared clonotypes between healthy human individuals. Libraries were prepared by immunoSEQ multiplex PCR; TCRdb keeps only in-frame clonotypes and omits some of them. The table has under 85,000 clones, over 55% seen once. The sequencing sample was made of memory CD8+ T cells sorted from blood. Stated subset: CD45RO+ cells pooled with CCR7-negative TemRA cells. The receptors shown here come from a man under 40 in good health.

This clone has just one count. The V call is TRBV2, the J call TRBJ2-3; TRBD2 aligns across 13 bases. This CDR3 region has 17 residues. Per germline, CDR1 SNHLY and CDR2 FYNNEI. The ends lost 10 bases at V and 10 bases at J; junction bases unmatched: 20. The CDR3 nucleotides read TGTGCCATTCGAAATCCGGGACTAGCGGGGAAGGGGTTTTCGCAGTATTTT. Translated: CAIRNPGLAGKGFSQYF.

The chain joins TRBV5-1 to TRBJ1-1; D gene uncertain. This CDR3 is 14 amino acids long. V lost 5 bases and J 2 bases, leaving 13 bases between the germline ends. Germline CDR1 and CDR2: SGHRS and YFSETQ. CDR3 region: CASRLQRFNTEAFF. The DNA of the CDR3 is TGCGCCAGCAGACTACAGCGTTTTAACACTGAAGCTTTCTTT.

This clone has just a few counts. The V and J genes are TRBV4-3 and TRBJ2-1, with 7 bases fitting TRBD1. The CDR3 has 16 amino acids. The germline CDR1 and CDR2 sequences are LGHNA and YSLEER. Unmatched junction bases numbered 6, after V lost 4 bases and J lost 0 bases. In DNA form, the CDR3 reads TGCGCCAGCAGCCGTTACAGGGGTCGCTCCTACAATGAGCAGTTCTTC. It is translated as CASSRYRGRSYNEQFF.

The genes are TRBV13 and TRBJ2-7; 15 positions match TRBD2. The junction had 11 bases not matched to a gene; V was cut back by 5 bases and J by 6 bases. Germline CDR1 is PRHDT and CDR2 is FYEKMQ (reference sequence). The CDR3 is 17 amino acids. The CDR3 here is CASSPPWTSGRAGEQYF. The CDR3 DNA sequence: TGTGCCAGCAGCCCCCCGTGGACTAGCGGGAGGGCTGGCGAGCAGTACTTC.

This clone was observed many times. The rearrangement links TRBV28 to TRBJ2-7; D gene ambiguous. This CDR3 contains 12 residues. Between the trimmed V and J ends, which lost 4 bases and 3 bases, there was a span of 7 bases. Germline V lookup: CDR1 MDHEN, CDR2 SYDVKM. This chain's CDR3 is CASSSSDYEQYF. Written as DNA, the CDR3 is TGTGCCAGCAGTTCCTCGGACTACGAGCAGTACTTC.

This clone was detected a few times. The CDR3 here is CASSSLGSSYNEQFF. The CDR3 DNA reads TGTGCCAGCAGTTCCTTGGGCAGCTCCTACAATGAGCAGTTCTTC. The chain is built from TRBV6-6 and TRBJ2-1; D is unclear. Germline CDR1 MNHNY, CDR2 SVGAGI (reference sequence). The CDR3 covers 15 residues. The V gene lost 4 bases and the J gene lost 0 bases, with 10 bases spanning the gap.

This chain links TRBV4-3 with TRBJ2-1; TRBD2 agrees at 12 bases. The CDR3 has 19 amino acids. Germline values: CDR1 LGHNA, CDR2 YSLEER. Germline trimming cut 4 bases from V and 2 bases from J; bases unmatched to any gene: 12. CDR3 bases: TGCGCCAGCAGCCCTCGGATCGCCGGACTAGCGGGACCCTACAATGAGCAGTTCTTC. This codes for CASSPRIAGLAGPYNEQFF.

The rearrangement joins TRBV7-2 to TRBJ2-7, with 9 positions matching TRBD1. V lost 3 bases to trimming and J lost 4 bases; unmatched junction nucleotides: 4. The CDR3 consists of 14 residues. Germline CDR1 SGHTA, CDR2 FQGNSA. The CDR3 here is CASSLGGQGYEQYF. Here the CDR3 DNA reads TGTGCCAGCAGCTTGGGGGGACAGGGATACGAGCAGTACTTC.

This clone was observed at least ten times. The V gene is TRBV13, the J gene TRBJ2-7; no clear D gene. There are 14 residues in the CDR3. V lost 0 bases to trimming and J lost 7 bases, with 13 bases between them. The V gene's germline CDR1 is PRHDT and CDR2 FYEKMQ (reference sequence). Here the CDR3 reads CASSLGRRVEEQYF. As DNA, the CDR3 is TGTGCCAGCAGCTTAGGCCGCCGAGTCGAGGAGCAGTACTTC.